Sequencing of this T cell receptor (beta chain) was carried out in a study of T cell repertoires in ileal Crohn's disease. Study context: Median disease duration was nearly eight years; 35% smoked at surgery. M6 samples are neoterminal ileum biopsies from postoperative colonoscopy.

Documented time point: neoterminal ileum biopsy at postoperative endoscopy, about 6 months after surgery. Patients were adults with ileal or ileocolonic Crohn's disease needing resection. Clones were sequenced by immunoSEQ multiplex PCR, and TCRdb holds only the in-frame ones, with some missing. The data contain about 12,000 clones, roughly four fifths of them seen just once; the ten biggest clones take up 11%. The sample comprised ileal tissue. The sequence was collected from an adult with Crohn's disease.

CDR3 loop: CASSLGRRGGADTQYF. DNA for the CDR3: TGTGCCAGCAGCTTAGGGAGACGGGGGGGCGCAGATACGCAGTATTTT. The chain combines TRBV7-8 with TRBJ2-3, with 8 bases that match TRBD2. V shed 1 base, J shed 4 bases, and the junction held 7 bases outside the gene matches. The CDR3 length is 16 residues. In germline, CDR1 is SGHVS, CDR2 FQNEAQ. The variable domain in full, completed from reference TRBV7-8 and TRBJ2-3, reads GAGVSQSPRYKVAKRGQDVALRCDPISGHVSLFWYQQALGQGPEFLTYFQNEAQLDKSGLPSDRFFAERPEGSVSTLKIQRTQQEDSAVYLCASSLGRRGGADTQYFGPGTRLTVL.